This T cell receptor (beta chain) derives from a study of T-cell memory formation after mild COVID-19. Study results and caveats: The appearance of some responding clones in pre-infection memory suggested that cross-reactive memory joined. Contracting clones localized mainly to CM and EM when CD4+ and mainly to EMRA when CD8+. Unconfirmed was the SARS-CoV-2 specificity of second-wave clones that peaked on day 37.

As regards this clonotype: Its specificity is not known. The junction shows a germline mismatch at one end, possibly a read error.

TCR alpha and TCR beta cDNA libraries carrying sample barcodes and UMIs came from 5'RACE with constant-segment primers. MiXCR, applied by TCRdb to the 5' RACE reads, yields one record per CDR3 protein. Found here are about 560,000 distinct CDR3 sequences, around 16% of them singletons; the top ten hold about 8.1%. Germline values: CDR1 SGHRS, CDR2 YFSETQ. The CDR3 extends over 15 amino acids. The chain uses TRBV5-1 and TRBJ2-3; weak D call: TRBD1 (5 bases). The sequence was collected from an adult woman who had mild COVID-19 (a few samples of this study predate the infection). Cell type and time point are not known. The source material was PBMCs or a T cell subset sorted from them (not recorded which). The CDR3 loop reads CASSFTQVGTGTQYF. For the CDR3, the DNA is TGCGCCAGCAGCTTTACTCAGGTCGGCACAGGTACGCAGTATTTT.